This T cell receptor (beta chain) was recorded in a study of T cell repertoires in cytomegalovirus infection. On the study more broadly: Shared public TCR beta signatures pointed to both CMV infection and a matching HLA type.

Findings and limits, study-wide: It was HLA-C-restricted CMV-specific TCR beta clonotypes that dominated the response ex vivo. Summed public TCR beta family frequency identified CMV carriers bearing the relevant HLA.

TCRdb recomputed calls from the reads with MiXCR, one row per CDR3 protein. The sample lists approximately 550,000 distinct CDR3 sequences; approximately 16% were seen once. The CDR3 covers 15 residues. Trimming pared 0 bases from V and 4 bases from J, leaving 13 bases between. CDR1 and CDR2 (germline): SGDLS, YYNGEE. As to this clonotype: Its antigen is unidentified.

J is TRBJ1-1 and V is TRBV9; tentative D call: TRBD1 (6 bases). The sequenced sample consisted of CD8+ T cells from PBMCs. The origin of this receptor is a human donor in good health (CMV status not recorded). Some clones in this sample may be carry-over from other donors' samples. CDR3 DNA sequence: TGTGCCAGCAGCGTAGGGGGGCGGAGTGGCACTGAAGCTTTCTTT. This encodes CASSVGGRSGTEAFF.